The entry that follows covers one T cell receptor (beta chain) sequence. This clonotype was detected ten times or more. This receptor's antigen is unknown. This may be a read error: a much more frequent sequence differs by one nucleotide. These data belong to a study of Graves' ophthalmopathy and Graves' hyperthyroidism (dated by TCRdb to the late 2010s). Describing the broader study: Peripheral blood samples were taken at the time of initial diagnosis, before any treatment was given. The study used signatures of the TCR beta repertoire to tell Graves' ophthalmopathy apart from Graves' hyperthyroidism and to predict which patients would progress to ophthalmopathy. In total, 135 blood samples were TCR-sequenced: fewer than 50 ophthalmopathy, over 70 hyperthyroidism and approximately 17 hyperthyroidism-to-ophthalmopathy patients. To explore V-J signatures distinguishing ophthalmopathy from hyperthyroidism, a discovery set of approximately 100 patients (roughly 42 ophthalmopathy, some 55 stable hyperthyroidism) was enrolled. An independent validation cohort comprised around 19 hyperthyroidism patients and 15 to 17 patients who later progressed from hyperthyroidism to ophthalmopathy. In about six hyperthyroidism patients, T-cell repertoires of thyroid tissue and blood were compared. Following sample collection, hyperthyroidism patients were given methimazole at a starting dose of 30 mg daily, and ophthalmopathy patients were given high-dose intravenous methylprednisolone. The 100 discovery patients were randomly split 7:3 into training and test sets. Broad study findings and their caveats: Sample size was not predetermined statistically, and investigators were not blinded to group allocation. In cross-validation, the 13-signature model distinguished ophthalmopathy from stable hyperthyroidism with less than 90% sensitivity and over 81% specificity, while in the test set the corresponding values were about 79% and 69%. Most expanded thyroid clonotypes with frequency above 0.001 were also detected in blood, suggesting blood repertoires may reflect the thyroid immune response. In validation, the model predicted ophthalmopathy progression with over 60% sensitivity and approximately 75% specificity; some 13 predicted patients were CT-confirmed with GO in a median of approximately 6.5 months.

V and J lose 11 bases and 1 base, and a span of 14 bases separates them. Taken from cysteine to phenylalanine, the CDR3 has 13 residues. Only CDR3 DNA is held: 39 bases, read in frame from base 1. The germline V gene supplies CDR1 SGHVS and CDR2 FQNEAQ. TCR beta CDR3 regions were amplified from RNA transcripts for repertoire sequencing. The first round of RT-PCR was done with HTBI primers and the Qiagen OneStep RT-PCR kit, and was followed by a second round of multiplex PCR, then size selection and purification. Libraries were sequenced paired-end with 100 bp reads on an Illumina HiSeq2000. The paper's data handling went like this. SOAPnuke was used to process the reads, removing any read that contained adapters or uncalled bases, had a mean Phred below 15, or lacked an exact match to the constant primer or identifier. COPE v1.2.5 was used to merge high-quality paired reads. Unique nucleotide sequences were defined as clonotypes and aligned to IMGT TRB V, D and J references using MiTCR v1.1. Only V-J combinations with frequency above 0.0001 were analysed, covering 99% to 99.2% of repertoires. For each V-J combination, a TCR clonal expansion and chaos score was defined as F50 clonal expansion divided by the chaos observed in the TCRdist matrix. Welch's t-statistics and random forest were used to narrow the features down to about a dozen V-J combinations, which were then fed into a naive Bayes classifier. The similarity between thyroid and blood repertoires was quantified using the Morisita-Horn index. The public sequencing data were trimmed at Q25 with fastp and processed into clonotypes with MiXCR by TCRdb, which kept only in-frame beta chains. A single entry per CDR3 protein holds the most common genes and DNA from its merged rows. What appears here as the V and J calls and clone size reflects TCRdb's work, not the paper's. The sample yields some 200,000 distinct CDR3 sequences; just under 30% were counted once. 9.1% of the sample lies in the top ten.

Ophthalmopathy patients were characterized by moderately to severely active disease, a Clinical Activity Score of at least 3, a NOSPECS grade of at least 4, and a disease duration under 3 months. Patients with other autoimmune diseases, uncontrolled infections, pregnancy or lactation were excluded. Clinical symptoms, serum thyroxine, TRAb, thyroid ultrasound and orbital computed tomography were used for diagnosis. Using Ficoll-Paque density gradient centrifugation, PBMCs were isolated from about 9.2 ml of fresh peripheral blood. Total RNA was extracted with Trizol reagent and quality-checked on an Agilent 2100 Bioanalyzer.

This TCR was sampled from a man aged 45 to 65 with Graves' ophthalmopathy. Donor details come from another sample of the same person, matched by shared clones. Recombination connected TRBV7-8 to TRBJ1-1; no confident D gene assignment can be made. Sample: peripheral blood. This receptor carries the CDR3 CAVQDGPNTEAFF. Read as DNA, the sequence is TGTGCCGTTCAGGACGGACCGAACACTGAAGCTTTCTTT. Joined to the reference TRBV7-8 and TRBJ1-1 proteins, this CDR3 gives the full variable domain: GAGVSQSPRYKVAKRGQDVALRCDPISGHVSLFWYQQALGQGPEFLTYFQNEAQLDKSGLPSDRFFAERPEGSVSTLKIQRTQQEDSAVYLCAVQDGPNTEAFFGQGTRLTVV.